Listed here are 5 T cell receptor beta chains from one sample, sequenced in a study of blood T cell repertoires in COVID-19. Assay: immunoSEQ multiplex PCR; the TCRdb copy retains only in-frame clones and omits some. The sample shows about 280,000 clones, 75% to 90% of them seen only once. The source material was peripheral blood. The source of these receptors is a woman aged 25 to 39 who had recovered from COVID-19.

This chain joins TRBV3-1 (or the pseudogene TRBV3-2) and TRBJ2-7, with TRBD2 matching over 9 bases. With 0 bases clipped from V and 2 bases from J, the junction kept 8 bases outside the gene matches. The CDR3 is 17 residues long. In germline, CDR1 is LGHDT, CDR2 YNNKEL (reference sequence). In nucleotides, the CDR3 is TGTGCCAGCAGCCAAGATTACGCGCTAGCGGGACCCTACGAGCAGTACTTC. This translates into CASSQDYALAGPYEQYF.

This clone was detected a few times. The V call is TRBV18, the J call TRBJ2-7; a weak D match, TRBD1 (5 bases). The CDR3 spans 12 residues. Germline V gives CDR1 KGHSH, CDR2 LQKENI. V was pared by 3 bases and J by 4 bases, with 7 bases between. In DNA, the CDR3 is TGTGCCAGCTCACCGGACACTTACGAGCAGTACTTC. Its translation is CASSPDTYEQYF. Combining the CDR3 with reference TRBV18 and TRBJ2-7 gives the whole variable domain NAGVMQNPRHLVRRRGQEARLRCSPMKGHSHVYWYRQLPEEGLKFMVYLQKENIIDESGMPKERFSAEFPKEGPSILRIQQVVRGDSAAYFCASSPDTYEQYFGPGTRLTVT.

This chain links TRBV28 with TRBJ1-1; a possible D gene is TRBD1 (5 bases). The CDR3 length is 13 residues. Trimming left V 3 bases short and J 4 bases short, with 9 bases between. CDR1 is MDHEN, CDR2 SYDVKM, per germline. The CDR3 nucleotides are TGTGCCAGCAGTTTGGGGGGGACCACTGAAGCTTTCTTT. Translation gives CASSLGGTTEAFF.

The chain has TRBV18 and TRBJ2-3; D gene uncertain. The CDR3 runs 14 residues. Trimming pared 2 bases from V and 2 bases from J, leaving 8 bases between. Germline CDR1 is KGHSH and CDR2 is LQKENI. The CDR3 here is CASSPAADTDTQYF. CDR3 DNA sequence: TGTGCCAGCTCACCAGCGGCCGACACAGATACGCAGTATTTT.

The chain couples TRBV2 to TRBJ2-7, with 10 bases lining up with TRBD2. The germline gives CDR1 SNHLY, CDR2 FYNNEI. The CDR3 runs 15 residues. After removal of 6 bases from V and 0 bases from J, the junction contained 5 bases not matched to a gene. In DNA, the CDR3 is TGTGCCAGCAGCCCGACTAGCGGGCGCTCCTACGAGCAGTACTTC. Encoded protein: CASSPTSGRSYEQYF.